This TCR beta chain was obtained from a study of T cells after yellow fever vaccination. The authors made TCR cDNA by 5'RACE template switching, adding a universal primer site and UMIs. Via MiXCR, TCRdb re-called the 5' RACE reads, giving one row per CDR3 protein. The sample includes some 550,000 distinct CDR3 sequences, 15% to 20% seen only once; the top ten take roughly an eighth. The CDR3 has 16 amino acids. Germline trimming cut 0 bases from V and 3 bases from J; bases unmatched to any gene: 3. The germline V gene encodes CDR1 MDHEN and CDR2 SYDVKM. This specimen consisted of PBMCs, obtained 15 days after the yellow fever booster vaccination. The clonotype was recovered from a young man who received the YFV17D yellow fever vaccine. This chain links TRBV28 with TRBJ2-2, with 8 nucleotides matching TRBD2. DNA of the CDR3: TGTGCCAGCAGTTTATGGAGCGGGAGAGACACCGGGGAGCTGTTTTTT. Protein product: CASSLWSGRDTGELFF.